These 16 T cell receptor beta chains were sequenced from one sample in a study of cytomegalovirus exposure and HLA in healthy donors. The PCR ran on 60 Vbeta and 13 Jbeta primers. This table comes from immunoSEQ multiplex PCR, and its TCRdb copy is limited to in-frame clones, with some not included. The sample includes hundreds of thousands of clones, around 79% of them seen just once. Material: PBMCs. These receptors all stem from a man younger than 35 in good health and CMV-seronegative.

The chain couples TRBV5-4 to TRBJ2-7; a weak D match, TRBD1 (5 bases). The CDR3 is 15 residues long. The V and J ends lost 0 bases and 3 bases respectively, with 13 bases between them. Germline CDR1 reads SGHNT; CDR2 reads YYREEE (reference sequence). The CDR3 loop is CASSLGATENYEQYF. The CDR3 DNA reads as TGTGCCAGCAGCTTGGGCGCGACAGAGAACTACGAGCAGTACTTC.

The V gene is TRBV29-1, the J gene TRBJ2-1; D might be TRBD2 (6 bases). Trimming left V 6 bases short and J 6 bases short, with 15 bases between. CDR1 is SQVTM and CDR2 is ANQGSEA in the germline V gene. The CDR3 is 13 residues long. CDR3 coding DNA: TGCAGCGTCAGACTAGGGGAGTTCAATGAGCAGTTCTTC. Translating gives CSVRLGEFNEQFF.

This chain joins TRBV7-2 and TRBJ2-5; TRBD2 aligns across 8 bases. The CDR3 is 15 amino acids. CDR1 and CDR2 from the germline V gene are SGHTA and FQGNSA. V lost 5 bases to trimming and J lost 4 bases; unmatched junction nucleotides: 9. The CDR3 is CASSTRAGAGETQYF. The CDR3 DNA sequence: TGTGCCAGCAGCACCCGAGCGGGAGCTGGAGAGACCCAGTACTTC.

This chain joins TRBV4-2 and TRBJ2-1; 9 nucleotides agree with TRBD2. J gave up 3 bases and V 0 bases, and 12 bases lay outside the gene matches. Germline V gene data show CDR1 as LGHNA and CDR2 as YNFKEQ. This CDR3 is built from 19 residues. The CDR3 DNA sequence: TGTGCCAGCAGCCAAGAGATGGGAGCGGGGGGTCGATTCTACAATGAGCAGTTCTTC. Protein sequence: CASSQEMGAGGRFYNEQFF.

This chain links TRBV4-2 with TRBJ2-3; TRBD1 matches at 7 bases. The CDR3 has 15 residues. J lost 3 bases, V lost 5 bases, and 8 bases had no gene match. The germline V gene encodes CDR1 LGHNA and CDR2 YNFKEQ. CDR3 sequence: CASSERQGMTDTQYF. In nucleotides, the CDR3 is TGTGCCAGCAGCGAACGACAGGGAATGACAGATACGCAGTATTTT.

The chain carries TRBV6-5 and TRBJ1-4; the D is unclear. Germline V gene lookup returns CDR1 MNHEY and CDR2 SVGAGI. V was pared by 0 bases and J by 7 bases, with 12 bases between. This CDR3 spans 15 amino acids. The CDR3 DNA is TGTGCCAGCAGTTACTCGCGGGTATTGGGTGAAAAACTGTTTTTT. Translation gives CASSYSRVLGEKLFF.

The J gene is TRBJ2-1, the V gene TRBV28; 8 bases are shared with TRBD2. The germline CDR1 and CDR2 sequences are MDHEN and SYDVKM. This CDR3 comprises 15 residues. V was clipped by 5 bases and J by 11 bases; unmatched bases: 14. CDR3 amino acids: CASSPPGLEGPKQFF. The CDR3 coding sequence is TGTGCCAGCAGTCCCCCGGGACTAGAGGGTCCGAAGCAGTTCTTC.

For the CDR3, the DNA is TGCAGCGTTGTCTATAGGGACAATAGGGGGACTGAAGCTTTCTTT. Residues: CSVVYRDNRGTEAFF. This rearrangement joins TRBV29-1 to TRBJ1-1, with a tentative D call TRBD1 (6 bases). V dropped 4 bases and J dropped 5 bases, with 20 bases sitting between them. This CDR3 is 15 amino acids long. Germline V CDR1 and CDR2: SQVTM, ANQGSEA.

In its sample, this clone was seen a few times. CDR3 DNA: TGTGCCAGCCTCGGGAGGTTTCCTACCACAGATACGCAGTATTTT. Translating it yields CASLGRFPTTDTQYF. The V and J genes are TRBV2 and TRBJ2-3; 7 nucleotides align to TRBD2. The CDR3 length is 15 residues. Germline CDR1 reads SNHLY; CDR2 reads FYNNEI. J lost 2 bases, V lost 8 bases, and 10 bases had no gene match.

This clone appeared a few times. V gene TRBV2 combines with J gene TRBJ2-7; 7 bases align to TRBD1. The germline CDR1 and CDR2 sequences are SNHLY and FYNNEI. V shed 11 bases and J 7 bases; nucleotides not matched to a gene: 14. The CDR3 spans 13 residues. The CDR3 DNA is TGTGCCGGGCGACAGGGATCCTTTTGGGAGCAGTACTTC. Its translation: CAGRQGSFWEQYF.

The chain employs TRBV6-1 and TRBJ2-2; 10 nucleotides match TRBD1. Germline V gene sequence: CDR1 MNHNS, CDR2 SASEGT. J gave up 3 bases and V 6 bases, and 4 bases lay outside the gene matches. CDR3 length equals 15 residues. DNA for the CDR3: TGTGCCAGCAGAACCGGGACAGGGGACACCGGGGAGCTGTTTTTT. Protein sequence: CASRTGTGDTGELFF.

This clone has just a few counts. The chain is built from TRBV5-1 and TRBJ1-1; the match to TRBD1 covers 9 bases. Germline CDR1 reads SGHRS; CDR2 reads YFSETQ. Trimming took 4 bases from V and 0 from J; bases not matched to a gene: 4. There are 15 residues in the CDR3. Here the CDR3 reads CASSDGQGMNTEAFF. CDR3 sequence (DNA): TGCGCCAGCAGCGATGGACAGGGGATGAACACTGAAGCTTTCTTT.

The chain combines TRBV5-1 with TRBJ2-1; D not resolved. The CDR3 is 12 amino acids. V gave up 4 bases and J gave up 8 bases, with 10 bases separating them. Germline CDR1 and CDR2: SGHRS and YFSETQ. CDR3 coding DNA: TGCGCCAGCAGCCAATACCGGGATGAGCAGTTCTTC. Its protein product is CASSQYRDEQFF.

The chain combines TRBV7-3 with TRBJ2-2, with a possible D match to TRBD1 (8 bases). Germline V gives CDR1 SGHTA, CDR2 FQGTGA. Trimming cost V 8 bases and J 5 bases, with 21 bases left between them. The CDR3 is 16 amino acids. CDR3 nucleotides: TGTGCCAGCGGCCCCGGGGGGCAGGGGGCGACCGGGGAGCTGTTTTTT. As protein: CASGPGGQGATGELFF. The full variable domain, its missing parts supplied by reference TRBV7-3 and TRBJ2-2, is GAGVSQTPSNKVTEKGKYVELRCDPISGHTALYWYRQSLGQGPEFLIYFQGTGAADDSGLPNDRFFAVRPEGSVSTLKIQRTERGDSAVYLCASGPGGQGATGELFFGEGSRLTVL.

The V gene is TRBV7-2, the J gene TRBJ2-5, with TRBD2 matching over 7 bases. V dropped 4 bases and J dropped 1; count of bases not matched to a gene: 3. CDR1 and CDR2 (germline): SGHTA, FQGNSA. The CDR3 loop spans 14 amino acids. CDR3 sequence reads: CASSWGGPQETQYF. The CDR3 DNA follows: TGTGCCAGCAGCTGGGGGGGTCCCCAAGAGACCCAGTACTTC.

This chain joins TRBV6-5 and TRBJ1-5; 8 nucleotides match TRBD1. This CDR3 region has 14 residues. The germline gives CDR1 MNHEY, CDR2 SVGAGI. J gave up 7 bases and V 0 bases, and 2 bases lay outside the gene matches. The CDR3 sequence is CASSYSAGGQPQHF. The CDR3 DNA follows: TGTGCCAGCAGTTACTCGGCAGGGGGCCAGCCCCAGCATTTT.